A selection of T cell receptor beta chains follows, all from one sample in a study of regulatory T cells. Produced via immunoSEQ multiplex PCR; TCRdb's table is partial and in-frame only. The sample gives around 16,000 clones, 80% to 90% of which show up once; roughly 7.3% is in the top ten. Sequenced sample: conventional CD4+ T cells sorted from blood. Receptors originate from a person between 30 and 45 years old with CD3G deficiency. Each CDR3 is given with its conserved first and last residue. D genes are given only for firm matches. A clone size is listed for some rows: how often the clone was seen (once, few, many), or a class if it is expanded.

cdr3_aa: CASSPSGRSSYNEQFF
cdr3_nt: TGTGCCAGCAGCCCCAGCGGAAGGAGCTCCTACAATGAGCAGTTCTTC
j_call: TRBJ2-1
v_call: TRBV7-9
d_call: NA
clone_size: NA

cdr3_aa: CASRGWGNTEAFF
cdr3_nt: TGTGCCAGCAGAGGGTGGGGGAACACTGAAGCTTTCTTT
j_call: TRBJ1-1
v_call: TRBV28
d_call: NA
clone_size: NA

cdr3_aa: CAISEFTLRTRGYTF
cdr3_nt: TGTGCCATCAGTGAGTTCACCCTTCGGACGAGGGGCTACACCTTC
j_call: TRBJ1-2
v_call: TRBV10-3
d_call: NA
clone_size: NA

cdr3_aa: CASSLGARGVADTQYF
cdr3_nt: TGTGCCAGCAGCTTAGGGGCGCGGGGGGTTGCAGATACGCAGTATTTT
j_call: TRBJ2-3
v_call: TRBV7-9
d_call: TRBD2
clone_size: NA

cdr3_aa: CASSVLASYEQYF
cdr3_nt: TGCGCCAGCAGTGTACTAGCTTCGTACGAGCAGTACTTC
j_call: TRBJ2-7
v_call: TRBV10-1
d_call: NA
clone_size: NA

cdr3_aa: CASSLRQGSQYF
cdr3_nt: TGTGCCAGCAGTCTCCGACAGGGTTCGCAGTATTTT
j_call: TRBJ2-3
v_call: TRBV28
d_call: TRBD1
clone_size: NA

cdr3_aa: CASSLHGLYGYTF
cdr3_nt: TGTGCCAGCAGTTTACACGGCTTGTATGGCTACACCTTC
j_call: TRBJ1-2
v_call: TRBV28
d_call: NA
clone_size: NA

cdr3_aa: CASSKPGRINSPLHF
cdr3_nt: TGTGCCAGCAGCAAACCGGGACGGATAAATTCACCCCTCCACTTT
j_call: TRBJ1-6
v_call: TRBV28
d_call: NA
clone_size: NA

cdr3_aa: CASSPGIYLADYGYTF
cdr3_nt: TGTGCCAGCAGCCCTGGGATCTACCTCGCAGACTATGGCTACACCTTC
j_call: TRBJ1-2
v_call: TRBV7-8
d_call: NA
clone_size: NA

cdr3_aa: CASSLRQGVNEQFF
cdr3_nt: TGTGCCAGCAGCTTACGGCAGGGGGTCAATGAGCAGTTCTTC
j_call: TRBJ2-1
v_call: TRBV7-9
d_call: TRBD1
clone_size: NA

cdr3_aa: CASSLGPTGAEAFF
cdr3_nt: TGTGCCAGCAGCTTGGGACCGACGGGAGCTGAAGCTTTCTTT
j_call: TRBJ1-1
v_call: TRBV7-8
d_call: NA
clone_size: NA

cdr3_aa: CASSVVFPYGYTF
cdr3_nt: TGTGCCAGCAGCGTTGTGTTCCCCTATGGCTACACCTTC
j_call: TRBJ1-2
v_call: TRBV7-9
d_call: NA
clone_size: NA

cdr3_aa: CASGAGLVNPEAFF
cdr3_nt: TGTGCTAGTGGTGCCGGACTGGTCAACCCTGAAGCTTTCTTT
j_call: TRBJ1-1
v_call: TRBV12-5
d_call: NA
clone_size: NA

cdr3_aa: CASGGVPNTGELFF
cdr3_nt: TGCGCCAGTGGAGGGGTCCCGAACACCGGGGAGCTGTTTTTT
j_call: TRBJ2-2
v_call: TRBV5-1
d_call: NA
clone_size: NA

cdr3_aa: CASSPGKGPRSYEQFF
cdr3_nt: TGTGCCAGCAGCCCTGGGAAGGGCCCTCGCTCTTATGAGCAGTTCTTC
j_call: TRBJ2-1
v_call: TRBV6-6
d_call: NA
clone_size: NA

cdr3_aa: CASSGQLEAFF
cdr3_nt: TGTGCCAGCAGCGGACAGCTTGAAGCTTTCTTT
j_call: TRBJ1-1
v_call: TRBV28
d_call: NA
clone_size: NA

cdr3_aa: CASSLRIGGTGGNIQYF
cdr3_nt: TGTGCCAGCAGCTTGAGGATCGGGGGGACAGGGGGAAACATTCAGTACTTC
j_call: TRBJ2-4
v_call: TRBV19
d_call: TRBD1
clone_size: NA

cdr3_aa: CASSLAGVRRAAFF
cdr3_nt: TGCGCCAGCAGCTTGGCGGGGGTCCGGAGAGCAGCTTTCTTT
j_call: TRBJ1-1
v_call: TRBV5-1
d_call: NA
clone_size: NA

cdr3_aa: CAISEGPGRAYEQYF
cdr3_nt: TGTGCCATCAGTGAGGGTCCGGGGCGGGCTTACGAGCAGTACTTC
j_call: TRBJ2-7
v_call: TRBV10-3
d_call: NA
clone_size: NA

cdr3_aa: CASSGLAGLYNEQFF
cdr3_nt: TGTGCCAGCAGTGGACTAGCGGGACTCTACAATGAGCAGTTCTTC
j_call: TRBJ2-1
v_call: TRBV28
d_call: TRBD2
clone_size: NA

cdr3_aa: CASSSTPVGRHGYTF
cdr3_nt: TGCGCCAGCAGCTCGACCCCGGTAGGCCGGCATGGCTACACCTTC
j_call: TRBJ1-2
v_call: TRBV5-1
d_call: NA
clone_size: NA

cdr3_aa: CASSYNRGDTGELFF
cdr3_nt: TGTGCCAGCAGCTACAACAGGGGAGACACCGGGGAGCTGTTTTTT
j_call: TRBJ2-2
v_call: TRBV7-9
d_call: TRBD1
clone_size: NA

cdr3_aa: CASSRGQGGQFF
cdr3_nt: TGTGCCAGTAGTAGGGGACAGGGTGGCCAGTTCTTC
j_call: TRBJ2-1
v_call: TRBV19
d_call: TRBD1
clone_size: NA

cdr3_aa: CASSARGNTEAFF
cdr3_nt: TGTGCCAGCAGCGCCAGGGGAAACACTGAAGCTTTCTTT
j_call: TRBJ1-1
v_call: TRBV6-1
d_call: NA
clone_size: few

cdr3_aa: CASSPPRAGALSGANVLTF
cdr3_nt: TGTGCCAGCTCACCACCCCGAGCAGGGGCCCTCTCTGGGGCCAACGTCCTGACTTTC
j_call: TRBJ2-6
v_call: TRBV18
d_call: NA
clone_size: NA

cdr3_aa: CASSEANFITGELFF
cdr3_nt: TGTGCCAGCAGTGAAGCCAATTTTATCACCGGGGAGCTGTTTTTT
j_call: TRBJ2-2
v_call: TRBV6-1
d_call: NA
clone_size: NA

cdr3_aa: CASSEQFYEQYF
cdr3_nt: TGTGCCAGCAGTGAACAGTTCTACGAGCAGTACTTC
j_call: TRBJ2-7
v_call: TRBV6-1
d_call: NA
clone_size: NA

cdr3_aa: CASSELRDRGREAFF
cdr3_nt: TGCGCCAGCAGTGAGCTCCGGGACAGGGGCAGAGAAGCTTTCTTT
j_call: TRBJ1-1
v_call: TRBV10-2
d_call: TRBD1
clone_size: NA

cdr3_aa: CASSAIPAYEQYF
cdr3_nt: TGTGCCAGCAGTGCGATCCCTGCCTACGAGCAGTACTTC
j_call: TRBJ2-7
v_call: TRBV6-1
d_call: NA
clone_size: NA

cdr3_aa: CASSPRQGLNTEAFF
cdr3_nt: TGTGCCAGCAGTCCCCGACAGGGACTGAACACTGAAGCTTTCTTT
j_call: TRBJ1-1
v_call: TRBV6-1
d_call: TRBD1
clone_size: NA

cdr3_aa: CASSLRGDNYGYTF
cdr3_nt: TGCGCCAGCAGCTTGAGGGGAGATAACTATGGCTACACCTTC
j_call: TRBJ1-2
v_call: TRBV5-1
d_call: NA
clone_size: NA

cdr3_aa: CASSKNTPGQGAINEQFF
cdr3_nt: TGTGCCAGCAGCAAGAACACCCCCGGACAGGGGGCAATAAATGAGCAGTTCTTC
j_call: TRBJ2-1
v_call: TRBV7-9
d_call: TRBD1
clone_size: NA

cdr3_aa: CASSEFGGLPGYGYTF
cdr3_nt: TGTGCCAGCAGTGAATTCGGTGGGCTGCCGGGCTATGGCTACACCTTC
j_call: TRBJ1-2
v_call: TRBV6-1
d_call: NA
clone_size: NA

cdr3_aa: CASSIQGRSNQPQHF
cdr3_nt: TGTGCCAGCAGTATCCAGGGAAGGAGCAATCAGCCCCAGCATTTT
j_call: TRBJ1-5
v_call: TRBV28
d_call: NA
clone_size: NA

cdr3_aa: CASSWRAGDTQYF
cdr3_nt: TGTGCCAGCAGCTGGAGGGCCGGGGATACGCAGTATTTT
j_call: TRBJ2-3
v_call: TRBV7-9
d_call: NA
clone_size: medium-sized

cdr3_aa: CASSLERDSEQYF
cdr3_nt: TGTGCCAGCAGCTTAGAGAGGGACAGCGAGCAGTACTTC
j_call: TRBJ2-7
v_call: TRBV7-6
d_call: TRBD1
clone_size: NA